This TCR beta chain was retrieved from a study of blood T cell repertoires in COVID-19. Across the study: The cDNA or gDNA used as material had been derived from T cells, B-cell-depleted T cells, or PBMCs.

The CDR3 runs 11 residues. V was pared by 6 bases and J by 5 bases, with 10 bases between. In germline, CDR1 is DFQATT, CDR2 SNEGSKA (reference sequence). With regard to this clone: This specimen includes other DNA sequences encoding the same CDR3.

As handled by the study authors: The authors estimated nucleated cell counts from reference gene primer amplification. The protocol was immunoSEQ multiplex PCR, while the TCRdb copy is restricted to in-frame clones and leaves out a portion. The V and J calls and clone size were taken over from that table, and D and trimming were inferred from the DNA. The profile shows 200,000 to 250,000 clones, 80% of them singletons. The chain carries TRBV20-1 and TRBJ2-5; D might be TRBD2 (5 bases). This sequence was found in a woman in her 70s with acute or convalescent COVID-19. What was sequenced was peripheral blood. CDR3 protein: CSAGPGETQYF. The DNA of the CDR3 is TGCAGTGCGGGCCCGGGGGAGACCCAGTACTTC.